Each of the 28 T cell receptor gamma chains below was sequenced from the same sample in a study of gammadelta T cells in human blood. TCRdb reran clone calling via CATT on the RT-PCR reads. Of some 300 gamma-chain clones detected, approximately 11% appear once; the ten largest clones hold less than 35%. Sequences were obtained from Vgamma9Vdelta2 gamma-delta T cells from cord blood. These receptors were collected from a newborn.

This clone was counted a few times. This likely came from a read error, as a far larger clone is one base away. The gene calls are TRGV9 and TRGJ1 or TRGJ2. The V gene's germline CDR1 is GITISATS and CDR2 ISYDGTV (reference sequence). The CDR3 length is 11 residues. The CDR3 DNA is TGTGCCTTGTGGGATTATCATAAGAAACTCTTT. Translating it yields CALWDYHKKLF.

A word on this clone: This probably arose from a read error, given a far larger clone one base away. The DNA is left out, because the CDR3 cannot be placed on it with certainty; the CDR3 is given as TCRdb lists it. The V gene corresponds to TRGV11; no J gene was called. TRGV11 is labeled an ORF, and its function is uncertain. The CDR3 is made up of 18 amino acids, end residues included. This chain's CDR3 is CTTVPAGLSQSTGWFKIF.

This clone is large in the sample. A read error likely explains this, since a far larger clone differs by one base. In the same sample, other DNA sequences code for this CDR3. The chain has TRGV9 and TRGJP. There are 16 residues in the CDR3. J was trimmed by 6 bases and V by 0 bases; bases with no gene match: 2. CDR1 and CDR2 (germline): GITISATS, ISYDGTV (reference sequence). The CDR3 region is CALWEVRELGKKIKVF. The CDR3 DNA reads as TGTGCCTTGTGGGAGGTGCGAGAGTTGGGCAAAAAAATCAAGGTATTT.

In this sample, this clone turned up a few times. TCRdb shows a much larger clone's protein in place of this DNA's translation, and the two differ at residue 4, likely through a read error; the protein shown is translated from the DNA. The genes are TRGV10 and TRGJP1. TRGV10 is recorded as an ORF, its role being uncertain. The CDR3 consists of 13 residues. The trim removed 10 bases at V and 5 bases at J, leaving 8 bases unmatched. CDR3 protein: CAALDYTGWFKIF. CDR3 bases: TGTGCTGCGTTGGATTATACTGGTTGGTTCAAGATATTT.

By share, this clone ranks as hyperexpanded. The sample contains more than one DNA sequence encoding this CDR3. The rearrangement links TRGV9 to TRGJP. CDR1 and CDR2 from the germline V gene are GITISATS and ISYDGTV (reference sequence). V was clipped by 3 bases and J by 4 bases; unmatched bases: 0. This CDR3 contains 15 residues. This CDR3 reads CALWEQELGKKIKVF. CDR3 nucleotides: TGTGCCTTGTGGGAGCAAGAGTTGGGCAAAAAAATCAAGGTATTT.

This clone was seen only a few times. TCRdb records a much larger clone's protein for this DNA, with a difference at residue 10 that likely arises from a read error; the protein given is the translation of the DNA. This chain joins TRGV9 and TRGJP. The germline gives CDR1 GITISATS, CDR2 ISYDGTV (reference sequence). CDR3 size: 16 residues. CDR3 residues: CALWEPQELCKKIKVF. The CDR3 coding sequence is TGTGCCTTGTGGGAGCCTCAAGAGTTGTGCAAAAAAATCAAGGTATTT.

Relative to its sample, this clone is large (0.1 to 1%). The chain uses TRGV9 and TRGJP1. After removal of 2 bases from V and 7 bases from J, the junction contained 1 base not matched to a gene. This CDR3 is built from 12 residues. Germline V gives CDR1 GITISATS, CDR2 ISYDGTV (reference sequence). Here the CDR3 DNA reads TGTGCCTTGTGGGAGGGTGGTTGGTTCAAGATATTT. This sequence encodes CALWEGGWFKIF.

This clone is termed large. The chain couples TRGV9 to TRGJP. The V gene end was trimmed by 1 base and the J gene end by 8 bases; junction bases not matched to a gene: 5. The germline V gene encodes CDR1 GITISATS and CDR2 ISYDGTV (reference sequence). The CDR3 covers 16 residues. CDR3 coding DNA: TGTGCCTTGTGGGAGGTTCAAAAGTTGGGCAAAAAAATCAAGGTATTT. Its protein is CALWEVQKLGKKIKVF.

Concerning this clone itself: A far larger clone is a single base away, which makes a read error likely. The chain uses TRGV9 and TRGJP. The CDR3 consists of 17 residues. The V gene's germline CDR1 is GITISATS and CDR2 ISYDGTV (reference sequence). The CDR3 nucleotides are TGTGCCTTGTGGGAGGTGCTGCAAGGGTTGGGCAAAAAAATCAAGGTATTT. This translates into CALWEVLQGLGKKIKVF.

For this clone: Given a far larger clone just one base away, this is likely a sequencing read error. The V gene is TRGV9, but the J gene lacks a call. The germline V gene has CDR1 GITISATS and CDR2 ISYDGTV (reference sequence). CDR3 length: 14 residues. For the CDR3, the DNA is TGTGCCTTGTGGGAGGTGCGGAAGAAATATAAGAAGCTCTTT. This encodes CALWEVRKKYKKLF.

As regards this clone: Given a far larger clone just one base away, this is likely a sequencing read error. The chain joins TRGV10 to TRGJP1. TRGV10 is sorted into the ORF group, with uncertain function. J gave up 2 bases and V 8 bases, and 9 bases lay outside the gene matches. The CDR3 runs to 15 residues. The CDR3 is CAAWDSGTTGWFKIF. The DNA for the CDR3 is TGTGCTGCGTGGGATTCCGGGACCACTGGTTGGTTCAAGATATTT.

By sample share, this clone is large. This chain links TRGV9 with TRGJP. Germline lookup yields CDR1 GITISATS and CDR2 ISYDGTV (reference sequence). The trim removed 0 bases at V and 7 bases at J, leaving 3 bases unmatched. CDR3 length: 16 amino acids. Here the CDR3 DNA reads TGTGCCTTGTGGGAGGTGGAGGAGTTGGGCAAAAAAATCAAGGTATTT. This codes for CALWEVEELGKKIKVF.

In this sample, this clone turned up a few times. A far larger clone is only one base removed, so a read error is likely. The chain has TRGV9 and TRGJP1. CDR1 and CDR2 from the germline V gene are GITISATS and ISYDGTV (reference sequence). The CDR3 runs to 14 residues. The CDR3 region has the DNA TGTGCCTCGTGGGGATATACCACTGGTTGGTTCAAGATATTT. Encoded protein: CASWGYTTGWFKIF.

This clone is labeled as large (0.1 to 1%). V is TRGV9 and J is TRGJP. The CDR3 contains 16 residues. After removal of 2 bases from V and 5 bases from J, the junction contained 3 bases not matched to a gene. The V gene's germline CDR1 is GITISATS and CDR2 ISYDGTV (reference sequence). This CDR3 reads CALWEAKELGKKIKVF. CDR3 coding DNA: TGTGCCTTGTGGGAGGCCAAAGAGTTGGGCAAAAAAATCAAGGTATTT.

About this clone: Compared with germline, one end of the junction differs, possibly owing to a read error. The chain recombines TRGV9 with TRGJP. TCRdb lists no J gene, so it was determined here by aligning the DNA to germline. This CDR3 has 16 amino acids. Germline V CDR1 and CDR2: GITISATS, ISYDGTV (reference sequence). Written as DNA, the CDR3 is TGTGCCTTGTGGGACGGGCACGAGTTGGGCAAAAAAATCAAGGTATTT. This gives the protein CALWDGHELGKKIKVF.

This clone counts as large (0.1 to 1%). The genes are TRGV9 and TRGJP. Germline V lookup: CDR1 GITISATS, CDR2 ISYDGTV (reference sequence). This CDR3 is 16 amino acids long. Trimming at V came to 3 bases and at J to 4 bases, leaving 3 bases not matched to a gene. CDR3: CALWEPQELGKKIKVF. CDR3 coding DNA: TGTGCCTTGTGGGAGCCTCAAGAGTTGGGCAAAAAAATCAAGGTATTT.

By sample share, this clone is large. This chain connects TRGV11 to TRGJP1. TRGV11 is marked as an open reading frame, function uncertain. V was clipped by 5 bases and J by 8 bases; unmatched bases: 2. This CDR3 is 12 amino acids long. This CDR3 is CACWITGWFKIF. Written as DNA, the CDR3 is TGTGCCTGCTGGATTACCGGTTGGTTCAAGATATTT.

By share, this clone ranks as large. Within the sample, other DNA sequences also encode this same CDR3. The chain uses TRGV10 and TRGJP1. TRGV10 is noted as an ORF with a role that remains uncertain. The CDR3 spans 15 residues. The J segment lost 2 bases and the V segment lost 8 bases, leaving 9 bases of the junction unmatched. The chain's CDR3 is CAAWDFGTTGWFKIF. Written as DNA, the CDR3 is TGTGCTGCGTGGGATTTCGGGACCACTGGTTGGTTCAAGATATTT.

This clone is deemed medium-sized. Because the CDR3's place on the DNA is in doubt, the DNA is left out and the CDR3 is given as listed by TCRdb. Called V gene: TRGV10; the J gene was not called. TRGV10 is an ORF, with its function uncertain. The CDR3 contains 26 residues when both ends are counted. CDR3 in amino acids: CAALRNSLAVEQHWLSQVSIGRIQHF.

A note on this clone: This likely came from a read error, as a far larger clone is one base away. The identical CDR3 is also encoded by other nucleotide sequences in the sample. V and J are TRGV10 and TRGJP1. TRGV10 is an open reading frame whose function is uncertain. The V segment lost 8 bases and the J segment 2 bases; nucleotides outside the gene matches: 3. The CDR3 length is 13 residues. The CDR3 spells CAAWDTTGWFKIF. The CDR3 DNA reads as TGTGCTGCGTGGGACACCACTGGTTGGTTCAAGATATTT.

This clone is deemed medium-sized. Being one base from a much bigger clone, this may be a read error. The same CDR3 arises from other DNA sequences in this sample as well. V gene TRGV9 combines with J gene TRGJP. This CDR3 spans 17 amino acids. J gave up 4 bases and V 0 bases, and 3 bases lay outside the gene matches. Germline V gives CDR1 GITISATS, CDR2 ISYDGTV (reference sequence). CDR3 in amino acids: CALWEVLQELGKKIKVF. DNA for the CDR3: TGTGCCTTGTGGGAGGTGCTCCAAGAGTTGGGCAAAAAAATCAAGGTATTT.

Concerning this clone itself: A single base is all that separates this from a far larger clone, so a read error is likely. This chain uses TRGV9 with TRGJP. The J gene comes from matching the DNA to germline here; TCRdb lacks it. Germline V CDR1 and CDR2: GITISATS, ISYDGTV (reference sequence). This CDR3 has 17 residues. CDR3: CALWEVLEELSKKIKVF. In DNA, the CDR3 is TGTGCCTTGTGGGAGGTGCTGGAGGAGTTGAGCAAAAAAATCAAGGTATTT.

By share of the sample, this clone is medium-sized (0.01 to 0.1%). The chain has TRGV4 and TRGJP1. Per the germline V gene, CDR1 is EGSTGY and CDR2 is YDSYTSSV. The CDR3 runs to 13 residues. V gave up 2 bases and J gave up 6 bases; unmatched junction bases: 3. CDR3 amino acids: CATWDAAGWFKIF. In DNA form, the CDR3 reads TGTGCCACCTGGGATGCCGCTGGTTGGTTCAAGATATTT.

Within the sample, this clone is large. This chain uses TRGV9 with TRGJP. Germline CDR1 and CDR2: GITISATS and ISYDGTV (reference sequence). The CDR3 is 16 residues long. Losses at the gene ends were 2 bases for V and 6 bases for J; bases not matched to a gene: 4. The CDR3 sequence: CALWEGGELGKKIKVF. The CDR3 bases are TGTGCCTTGTGGGAGGGGGGAGAGTTGGGCAAAAAAATCAAGGTATTT.

A note on this clone: With a far larger clone one base away, a read error is the likely cause. The chain carries TRGV8 and TRGJP1. Assignment of the J gene here rests on matching the DNA to germline, because TCRdb gives none. CDR1 is VENAVY and CDR2 is YDSYNSRV in the germline V gene. The CDR3 consists of 11 residues. CDR3 sequence (DNA): TGTGCCACCCGGGATAAATGGTTCAAGATATTT. Amino acid sequence: CATRDKWFKIF.

Concerning this clone: A junction end diverges from the germline sequence, so it may reflect a read error. The chain carries TRGV9 and TRGJ1 or TRGJ2. CDR1 and CDR2 (germline): GITISATS, ISYDGTV (reference sequence). The CDR3 extends over 12 amino acids. CDR3 in amino acids: CAVWEVHDKKLF. In nucleotides, the CDR3 is TGTGCCGTGTGGGAGGTGCATGATAAGAAACTCTTT.

A remark on this clone: With a far larger clone one base away, a read error is the likely cause. The rearrangement uses TRGV9 and TRGJP. Germline values: CDR1 GITISATS, CDR2 ISYDGTV (reference sequence). The CDR3 loop spans 17 amino acids. CDR3: CALWEVHREFGKKIKVF. In DNA form, the CDR3 reads TGTGCCTTGTGGGAGGTCCATCGGGAGTTTGGCAAAAAAATCAAGGTATTT.

This clone has just a few counts. This DNA translates differently at residue 3 from the TCRdb protein, which is that of a much larger clone; a read error is likely, and the protein shown is the DNA's own translation. The V gene is TRGV9, the J gene TRGJP. This CDR3 is built from 16 residues. The germline gives CDR1 GITISATS, CDR2 ISYDGTV (reference sequence). CDR3 region: CAFWESQELGKKIKVF. CDR3 DNA sequence: TGTGCCTTCTGGGAAAGCCAAGAGTTGGGCAAAAAAATCAAGGTATTT.